The sequence of this T cell receptor beta chain was determined in a study of blood T cell repertoires in COVID-19. Across the study: From the United States, Italy and Spain came samples of acute and convalescent COVID-19. PBMCs, B-cell-depleted T cells, or T cells were the source of the cDNA or gDNA that made up the material.

Authors' analysis steps: Estimation of nucleated cell counts relied on the amplification of reference gene primers. The assay was immunoSEQ multiplex PCR, and TCRdb's table has in-frame clones only and misses some. That table furnishes V, J and clone size, whereas the DNA furnished D and trimming. The table records around 41,000 clones, about 88% of them present only once. The CDR3 covers 14 residues. V dropped 4 bases and J dropped 2 bases, with 12 bases sitting between them. Germline-derived CDR1 and CDR2 are SGHRS and YFSETQ. This TCR came from a human donor in a cohort sampled during active COVID-19. Source material: peripheral blood. J is TRBJ1-2 and V is TRBV5-1, with a weak D call TRBD1 (5 bases). Written as DNA, the CDR3 is TGCGCCAGCAGCACCGACAGCTCGAACTATGGCTACACCTTC. Amino acid sequence: CASSTDSSNYGYTF.